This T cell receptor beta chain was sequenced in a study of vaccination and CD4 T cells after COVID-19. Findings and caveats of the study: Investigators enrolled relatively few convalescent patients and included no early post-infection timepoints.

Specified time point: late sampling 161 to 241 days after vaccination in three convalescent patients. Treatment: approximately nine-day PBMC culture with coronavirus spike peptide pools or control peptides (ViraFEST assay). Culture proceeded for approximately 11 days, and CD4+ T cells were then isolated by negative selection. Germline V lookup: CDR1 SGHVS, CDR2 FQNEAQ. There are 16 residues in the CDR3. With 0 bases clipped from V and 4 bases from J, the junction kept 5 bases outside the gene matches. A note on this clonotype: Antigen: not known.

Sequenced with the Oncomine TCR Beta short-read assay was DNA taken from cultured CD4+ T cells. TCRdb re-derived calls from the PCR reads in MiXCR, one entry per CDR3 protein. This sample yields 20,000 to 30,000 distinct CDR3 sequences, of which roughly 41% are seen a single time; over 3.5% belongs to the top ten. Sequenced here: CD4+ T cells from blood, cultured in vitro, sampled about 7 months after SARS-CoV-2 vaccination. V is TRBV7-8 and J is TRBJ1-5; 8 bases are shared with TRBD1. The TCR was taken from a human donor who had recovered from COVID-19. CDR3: CASSLARTGKNQPQHF. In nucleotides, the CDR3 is TGTGCCAGCAGCTTAGCGAGGACAGGGAAAAATCAGCCCCAGCATTTT. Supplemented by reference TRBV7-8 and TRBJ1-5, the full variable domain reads GAGVSQSPRYKVAKRGQDVALRCDPISGHVSLFWYQQALGQGPEFLTYFQNEAQLDKSGLPSDRFFAERPEGSVSTLKIQRTQQEDSAVYLCASSLARTGKNQPQHFGDGTRLSIL.